Below, one T cell receptor beta chain is given with its context. The antigen remains unidentified. Germline V gene sequence: CDR1 MNHEY, CDR2 SMNVEV (reference sequence). Trimming removed 6 bases from V and 2 bases from J; junction bases left unmatched: 13. CDR3 length equals 17 residues. The data derive from a study of chemoradiotherapy in HPV16-positive cancers. Across the whole study: Two HPV16-positive patients' cells yielded candidate HPV-specific clones and common motifs.

TCRdb's table, derived via immunoSEQ multiplex PCR, lists solely in-frame clones and lacks some. The table shows around 40,000 clones, with around three quarters occurring only once. Overall study findings and caveats: Candidate HPV-specific clones and E7-related TCR motifs grew in tumor during treatment. HPV-specific T cells were functionally defined from only a couple of HPV16-positive patients.

The source was blood, collected from a patient who underwent chemoradiotherapy. The TCR sequence derives from a human donor with HPV-associated anogenital cancer. The rearrangement links TRBV27 to TRBJ1-2; 9 positions agree with TRBD1. The CDR3 loop is CASSPRDRAHLNYGYTF. CDR3 bases: TGTGCCAGCAGCCCACGGGACAGGGCCCATCTCAACTATGGCTACACCTTC.